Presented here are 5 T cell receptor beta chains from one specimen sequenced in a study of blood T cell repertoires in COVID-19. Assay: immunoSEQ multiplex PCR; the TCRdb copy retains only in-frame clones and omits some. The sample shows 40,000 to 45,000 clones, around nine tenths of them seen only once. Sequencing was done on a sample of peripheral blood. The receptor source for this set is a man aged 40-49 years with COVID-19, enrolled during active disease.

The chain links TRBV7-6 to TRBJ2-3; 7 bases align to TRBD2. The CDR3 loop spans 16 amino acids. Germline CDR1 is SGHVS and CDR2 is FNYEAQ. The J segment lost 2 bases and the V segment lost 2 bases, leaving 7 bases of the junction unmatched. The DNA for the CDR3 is TGTGCCAGCAGCTTACGGGGGGAGGCTGTCACAGATACGCAGTATTTT. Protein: CASSLRGEAVTDTQYF.

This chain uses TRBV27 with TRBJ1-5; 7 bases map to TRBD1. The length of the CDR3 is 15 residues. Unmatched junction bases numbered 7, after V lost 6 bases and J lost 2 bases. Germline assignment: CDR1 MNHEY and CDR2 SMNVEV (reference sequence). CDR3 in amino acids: CASRQGTRGNQPQHF. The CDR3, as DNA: TGTGCCAGCAGACAGGGGACTAGGGGCAATCAGCCCCAGCATTTT.

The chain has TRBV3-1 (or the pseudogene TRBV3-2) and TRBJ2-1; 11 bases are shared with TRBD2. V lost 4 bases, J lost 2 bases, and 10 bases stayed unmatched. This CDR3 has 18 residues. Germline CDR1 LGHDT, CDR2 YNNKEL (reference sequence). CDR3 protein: CASSPHGGLADTYNEQFF. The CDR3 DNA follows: TGTGCCAGCAGCCCCCACGGGGGACTAGCGGATACCTACAATGAGCAGTTCTTC.

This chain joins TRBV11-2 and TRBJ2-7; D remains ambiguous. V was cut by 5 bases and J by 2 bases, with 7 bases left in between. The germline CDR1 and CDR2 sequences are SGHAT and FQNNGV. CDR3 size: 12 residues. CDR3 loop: CASSPSPYEQYF. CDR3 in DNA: TGTGCCAGCAGCCCCTCCCCCTACGAGCAGTACTTC. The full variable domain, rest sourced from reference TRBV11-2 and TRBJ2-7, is EAGVAQSPRYKIIEKRQSVAFWCNPISGHATLYWYQQILGQGPKLLIQFQNNGVVDDSQLPKDRFSAERLKGVDSTLKIQPAKLEDSAVYLCASSPSPYEQYFGPGTRLTVT.

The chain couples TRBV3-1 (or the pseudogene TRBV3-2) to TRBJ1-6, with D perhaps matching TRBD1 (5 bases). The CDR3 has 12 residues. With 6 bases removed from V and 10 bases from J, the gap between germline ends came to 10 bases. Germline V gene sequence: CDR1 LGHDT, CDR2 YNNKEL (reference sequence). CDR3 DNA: TGTGCCAGCAGAGGGGCGGGATCACCCCTCCACTTT. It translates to CASRGAGSPLHF.